Listed below are T cell receptor beta chains from one sample, sequenced in a study of T cells in narcolepsy. Sequencing was performed with immunoSEQ multiplex PCR; in TCRdb, only in-frame clones are kept and a portion is missing. The profile shows more than 30,000 clones, about four fifths of them singletons. Sequenced input: CD45RA- memory CD4+ T cells from PBMCs. Receptors were obtained from a human donor with narcolepsy. CDR3s leave out the opening cysteine and the closing phenylalanine or tryptophan.

V: TRBV7-9
J: TRBJ2-1
CDR3: ASSRGQGHVNEQF

V: TRBV28
J: TRBJ1-5
CDR3: ASSFRQGPNQPQH

V: TRBV5-1
J: TRBJ2-5
CDR3: ASSLEGTEEETQY

V: TRBV29-1
J: TRBJ2-1
CDR3: SVALGRGAGNEQF

V: TRBV11-2
J: TRBJ2-1
CDR3: ASSLTGSEQF

V: TRBV6-1
J: TRBJ2-2
CDR3: ASSVGTGNPTGELF

V: TRBV19
J: TRBJ2-2
CDR3: ASEKRGRTTGELF

V: TRBV30
J: TRBJ1-1
CDR3: AWRPDGNTEAF

V: TRBV4-3
J: TRBJ1-4
CDR3: ASSQGSGARATNEKLF

V: TRBV18
J: TRBJ2-1
CDR3: ASSFNRDPTPSSYNEQF

V: TRBV5-1
J: TRBJ2-7
CDR3: ASSLGTDLALEQY

V: TRBV2
J: TRBJ1-3
CDR3: ASIEQGPGNTIY

V: TRBV28
J: TRBJ2-1
CDR3: ASKLAGGPKGNEQF

V: TRBV10-3
J: TRBJ1-2
CDR3: AISEGGVGGYT

V: TRBV7-9
J: TRBJ1-6
CDR3: ASSSGQGSLSPLH

V: TRBV19
J: TRBJ1-3
CDR3: ASSIWQTGNTIY

V: TRBV6-1
J: TRBJ2-4
CDR3: ASSGKNIQY

V: TRBV6-1
J: TRBJ2-2
CDR3: AGRLLANTGELF

V: TRBV19
J: TRBJ1-4
CDR3: AASPPGWTNEKLF

V: TRBV9
J: TRBJ1-2
CDR3: ALGRSVGYT

V: TRBV2
J: TRBJ2-5
CDR3: ASSGPPPIQETQY

V: TRBV7-2
J: TRBJ1-1
CDR3: ASSLDGLSGRTEAF

V: TRBV10-3
J: TRBJ2-2
CDR3: ATSGPRMTGELF

V: TRBV5-1
J: TRBJ1-2
CDR3: ASSSGTGARDGYT

V: TRBV6-1
J: TRBJ2-3
CDR3: ASSGEVGTDTQY

V: TRBV18
J: TRBJ1-2
CDR3: ASSQSQGPGGYT

V: TRBV4-2
J: TRBJ2-1
CDR3: ASSRELAGAYNEQF

V: TRBV4-2
J: TRBJ2-2
CDR3: ASSQAGTGNSGELF

V: TRBV10-3
J: TRBJ1-1
CDR3: ATSTGGNTEAF

V: TRBV5-1
J: TRBJ2-2
CDR3: ASRKTGEETGELF

V: TRBV18
J: TRBJ1-6
CDR3: ASSRDRGDSPLH

V: TRBV6-5
J: TRBJ2-5
CDR3: ASSPVETQY

V: TRBV7-8
J: TRBJ2-3
CDR3: ASSFPASTDTQY

V: TRBV10-1
J: TRBJ2-3
CDR3: ASSESLASTDTQY

V: TRBV14
J: TRBJ1-5
CDR3: ASRTIEYSNQPQH

V: TRBV6-5
J: TRBJ1-5
CDR3: ASSEGAAPGGI

V: TRBV6-5
J: TRBJ1-1
CDR3: ASSFGGVNTEAF

V: TRBV10-1
J: TRBJ1-5
CDR3: ASSDPGRGGYSNQPQH

V: TRBV5-1
J: TRBJ1-3
CDR3: ASSLDTGGNTIY

V: TRBV6-5
J: TRBJ1-3
CDR3: ASSDGRPPGNTIY

V: TRBV9
J: TRBJ2-7
CDR3: ASSGETGIALAGA

V: TRBV4-2
J: TRBJ1-6
CDR3: ASSQDRVGFRPLH

V: TRBV19
J: TRBJ1-1
CDR3: ASRVENTEAF

V: TRBV21-1
J: TRBJ2-3
CDR3: ASSKGVCSGRGTDTQY

V: TRBV7-3
J: TRBJ2-4
CDR3: ASSLGGGVKNIQY

V: TRBV5-4
J: TRBJ2-5
CDR3: ASSPDSEQETQY

V: TRBV11-2
J: TRBJ2-7
CDR3: ASSLVLRQGYEQY

V: TRBV14
J: TRBJ2-7
CDR3: ASSHNSPDAGTGGFGTRYEQY

V: TRBV21-1
J: TRBJ1-2
CDR3: ASSTSGTDGCT

V: TRBV7-2
J: TRBJ2-1
CDR3: ASKEERKTGANNEQF

V: TRBV5-4
J: TRBJ2-3
CDR3: ASRRLAEDTQY

V: TRBV5-6
J: TRBJ2-5
CDR3: ASSFPSGGWETQY

V: TRBV9
J: TRBJ1-4
CDR3: ASSEGGLTLEKLF